This T cell receptor beta chain appears in the sequencing data of a study of T cells after yellow fever vaccination. MiXCR, run by TCRdb on the 5' RACE reads, gives a single entry per CDR3 protein. The table has 510,000 or so distinct CDR3 sequences, about 19% seen once. The CDR3 loop spans 13 amino acids. V lost 4 bases, J lost 5 bases, and 12 bases lay in between. Germline CDR1 reads DFQATT; CDR2 reads SNEGSKA (reference sequence). The V gene is TRBV20-1, the J gene TRBJ1-5, with D perhaps matching TRBD1 (5 bases). The origin of this receptor is a man younger than 45 who received the YFV17D yellow fever vaccine. The input for sequencing was PBMCs, taken 15 days after the yellow fever booster vaccination. In nucleotides, the CDR3 is TGCAGTGCTAAGGGTATGGGGGATCAGCCCCAGCATTTT. Amino acid sequence: CSAKGMGDQPQHF.